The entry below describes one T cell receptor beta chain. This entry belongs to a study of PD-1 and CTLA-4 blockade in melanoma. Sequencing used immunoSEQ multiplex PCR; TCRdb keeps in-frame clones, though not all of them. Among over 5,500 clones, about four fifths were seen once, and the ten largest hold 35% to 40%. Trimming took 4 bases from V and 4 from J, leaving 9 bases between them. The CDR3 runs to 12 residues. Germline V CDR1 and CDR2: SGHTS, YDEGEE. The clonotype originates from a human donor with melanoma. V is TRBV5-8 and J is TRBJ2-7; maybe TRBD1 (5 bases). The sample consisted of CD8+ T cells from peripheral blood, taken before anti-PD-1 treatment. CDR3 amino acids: CASSMDIYEQYF. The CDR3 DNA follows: TGTGCCAGCAGCATGGACATTTACGAGCAGTACTTC.